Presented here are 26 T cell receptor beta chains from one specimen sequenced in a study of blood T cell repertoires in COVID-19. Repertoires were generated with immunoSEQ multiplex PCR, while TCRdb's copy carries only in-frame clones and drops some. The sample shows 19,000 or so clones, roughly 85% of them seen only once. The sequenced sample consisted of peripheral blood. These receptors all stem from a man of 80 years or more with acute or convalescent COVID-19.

CDR3 region: CASSEAQGYNEQFF. CDR3 in DNA: TGTGCCAGCAGTGAAGCTCAGGGGTACAATGAGCAGTTCTTC. This chain joins TRBV6-1 and TRBJ2-1; weak D call: TRBD1 (6 bases). The CDR3 extends over 14 amino acids. Germline V lookup: CDR1 MNHNS, CDR2 SASEGT. Trimming left V 0 bases short and J 4 bases short, with 7 bases between.

The CDR3 loop is CASSYPRGSASGANVLTF. CDR3 DNA sequence: TGTGCCAGCAGTTACCCCCGGGGTAGTGCCTCTGGGGCCAACGTCCTGACTTTC. V usage is TRBV6-2 or TRBV6-3 and J usage is TRBJ2-6; a possible D gene is TRBD2 (5 bases). Deletions cut 2 bases from V and 0 bases from J, with 14 bases between. Germline CDR1 reads MNHEY; CDR2 reads SVGEGT. The CDR3 totals 18 residues.

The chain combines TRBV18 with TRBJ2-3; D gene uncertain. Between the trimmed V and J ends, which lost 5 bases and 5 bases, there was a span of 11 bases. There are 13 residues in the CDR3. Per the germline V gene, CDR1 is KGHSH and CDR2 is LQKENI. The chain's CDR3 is CASSLELGDTQYF. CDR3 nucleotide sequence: TGTGCCAGCTCATTGGAGCTTGGAGATACGCAGTATTTT.

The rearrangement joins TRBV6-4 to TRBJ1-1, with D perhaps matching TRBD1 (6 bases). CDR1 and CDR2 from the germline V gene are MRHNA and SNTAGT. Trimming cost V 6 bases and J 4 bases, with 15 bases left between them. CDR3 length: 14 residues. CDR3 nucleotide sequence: TGTGCCAGCAGCCTCAGGGGTGGGAGCACTGAAGCTTTCTTT. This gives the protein CASSLRGGSTEAFF.

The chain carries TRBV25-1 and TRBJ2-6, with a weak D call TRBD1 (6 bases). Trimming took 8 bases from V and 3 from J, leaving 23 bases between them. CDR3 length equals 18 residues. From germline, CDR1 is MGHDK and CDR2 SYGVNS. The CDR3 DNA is TGTGCCAGCGGCCTCAGGGGACCCCTTTTGGGTGGGGCCAACGTCCTGACTTTC. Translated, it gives CASGLRGPLLGGANVLTF.

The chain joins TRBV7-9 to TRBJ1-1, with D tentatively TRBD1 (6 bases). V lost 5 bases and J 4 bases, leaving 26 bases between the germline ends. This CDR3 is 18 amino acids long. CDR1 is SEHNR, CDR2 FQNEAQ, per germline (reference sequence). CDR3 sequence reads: CASSQTPDRGRRGTEAFF. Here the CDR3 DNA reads TGTGCCAGCAGCCAAACCCCGGACAGAGGGCGAAGGGGCACTGAAGCTTTCTTT.

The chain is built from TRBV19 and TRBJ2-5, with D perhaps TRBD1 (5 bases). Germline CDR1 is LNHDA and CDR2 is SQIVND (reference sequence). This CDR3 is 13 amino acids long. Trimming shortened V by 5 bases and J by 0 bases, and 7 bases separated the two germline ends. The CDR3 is CASSDRNQETQYF. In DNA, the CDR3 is TGTGCCAGTAGTGACAGAAACCAAGAGACCCAGTACTTC.

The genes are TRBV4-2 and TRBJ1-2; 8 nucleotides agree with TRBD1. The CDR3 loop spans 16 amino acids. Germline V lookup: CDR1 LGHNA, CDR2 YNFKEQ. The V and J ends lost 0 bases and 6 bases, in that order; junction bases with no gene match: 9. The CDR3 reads CASSQDLPGGNNGYTF. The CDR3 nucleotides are TGTGCCAGCAGCCAAGATCTTCCAGGGGGCAATAATGGCTACACCTTC.

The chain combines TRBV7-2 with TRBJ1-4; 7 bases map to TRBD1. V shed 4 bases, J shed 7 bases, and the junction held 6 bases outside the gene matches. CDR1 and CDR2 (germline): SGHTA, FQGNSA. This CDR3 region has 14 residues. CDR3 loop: CASSSWDSVEKLFF. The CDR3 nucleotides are TGTGCCAGCAGCTCATGGGACAGCGTTGAAAAACTGTTTTTT.

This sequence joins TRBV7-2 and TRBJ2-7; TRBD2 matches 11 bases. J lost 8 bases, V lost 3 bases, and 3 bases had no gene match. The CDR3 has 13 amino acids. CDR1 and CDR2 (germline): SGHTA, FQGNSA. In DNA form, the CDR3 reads TGTGCCAGCAGCTTTAGCGGGGGGGCCCAGCAGTACTTC. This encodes CASSFSGGAQQYF.

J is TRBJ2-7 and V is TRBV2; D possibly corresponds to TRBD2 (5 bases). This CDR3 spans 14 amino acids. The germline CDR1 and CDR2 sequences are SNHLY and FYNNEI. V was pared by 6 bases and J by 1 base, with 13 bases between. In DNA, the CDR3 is TGTGCCAGCAGGGGTCGGACGGGATCCTACGAGCAGTACTTC. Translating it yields CASRGRTGSYEQYF.

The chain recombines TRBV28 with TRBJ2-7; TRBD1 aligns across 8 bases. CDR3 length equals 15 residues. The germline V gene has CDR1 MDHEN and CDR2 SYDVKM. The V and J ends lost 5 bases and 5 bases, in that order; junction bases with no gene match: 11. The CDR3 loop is CASSPPIMTGDEQYF. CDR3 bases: TGTGCCAGCAGTCCCCCAATAATGACAGGGGACGAGCAGTACTTC.

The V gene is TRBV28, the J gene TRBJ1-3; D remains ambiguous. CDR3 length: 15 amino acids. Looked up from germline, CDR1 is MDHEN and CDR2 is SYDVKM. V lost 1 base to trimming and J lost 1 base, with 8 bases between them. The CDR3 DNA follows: TGTGCCAGCAGTTTATTACAAGTTTCTGGAAACACCATATATTTT. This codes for CASSLLQVSGNTIYF. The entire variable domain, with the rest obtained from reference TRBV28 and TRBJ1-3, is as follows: DVKVTQSSRYLVKRTGEKVFLECVQDMDHENMFWYRQDPGLGLRLIYFSYDVKMKEKGDIPEGYSVSREKKERFSLILESASTNQTSMYLCASSLLQVSGNTIYFGEGSWLTVV.

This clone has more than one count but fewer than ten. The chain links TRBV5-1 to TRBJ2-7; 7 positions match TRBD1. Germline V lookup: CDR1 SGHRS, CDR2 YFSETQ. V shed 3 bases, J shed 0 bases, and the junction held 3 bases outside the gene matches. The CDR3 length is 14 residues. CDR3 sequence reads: CASSSGDSSYEQYF. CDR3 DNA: TGCGCCAGCAGCTCCGGGGACAGCTCCTACGAGCAGTACTTC. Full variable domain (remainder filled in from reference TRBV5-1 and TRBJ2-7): KAGVTQTPRYLIKTRGQQVTLSCSPISGHRSVSWYQQTPGQGLQFLFEYFSETQRNKGNFPGRFSGRQFSNSRSEMNVSTLELGDSALYLCASSSGDSSYEQYFGPGTRLTVT.

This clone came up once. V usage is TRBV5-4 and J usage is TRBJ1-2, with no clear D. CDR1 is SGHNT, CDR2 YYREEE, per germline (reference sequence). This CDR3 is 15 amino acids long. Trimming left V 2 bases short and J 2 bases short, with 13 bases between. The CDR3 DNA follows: TGTGCCAGCAGCTTCCGAGGACTGAGGAACTATGGCTACACCTTC. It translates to CASSFRGLRNYGYTF.

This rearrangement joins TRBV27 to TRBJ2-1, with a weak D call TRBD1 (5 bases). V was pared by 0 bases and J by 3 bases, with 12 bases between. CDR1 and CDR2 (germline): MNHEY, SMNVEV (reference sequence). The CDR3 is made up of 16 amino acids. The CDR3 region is CASSLSVQGGYNEQFF. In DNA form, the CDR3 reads TGTGCCAGCAGTTTATCGGTCCAGGGTGGCTACAATGAGCAGTTCTTC.

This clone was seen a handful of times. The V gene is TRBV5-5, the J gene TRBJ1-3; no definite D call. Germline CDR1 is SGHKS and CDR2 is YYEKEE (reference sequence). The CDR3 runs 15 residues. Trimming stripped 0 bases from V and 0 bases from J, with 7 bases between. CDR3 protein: CASSLGGVSGNTIYF. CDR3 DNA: TGTGCCAGCAGCTTGGGCGGGGTCTCTGGAAACACCATATATTTT.

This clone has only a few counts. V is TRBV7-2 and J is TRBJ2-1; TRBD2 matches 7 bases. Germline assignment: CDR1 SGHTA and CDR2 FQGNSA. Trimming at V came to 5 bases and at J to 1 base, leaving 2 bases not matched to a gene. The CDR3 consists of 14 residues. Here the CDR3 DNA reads TGTGCCAGCAGCCAGCGGGGATCCTACAATGAGCAGTTCTTC. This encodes CASSQRGSYNEQFF.

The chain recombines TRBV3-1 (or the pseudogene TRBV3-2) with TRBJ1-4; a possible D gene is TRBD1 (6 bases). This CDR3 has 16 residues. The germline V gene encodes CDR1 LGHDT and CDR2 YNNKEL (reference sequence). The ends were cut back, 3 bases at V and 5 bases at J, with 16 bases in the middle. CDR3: CASSQDGKQGNEKLFF. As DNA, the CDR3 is TGTGCCAGCAGCCAGGATGGGAAACAGGGAAATGAAAAACTGTTTTTT.

CDR3 nucleotides: TGTGCCAGCAGTCGAGACAGGGGGTATGAGCAGTTCTTC. Residues: CASSRDRGYEQFF. The chain employs TRBV7-2 and TRBJ2-1; 9 bases agree with TRBD1. V lost 6 bases, J lost 8 bases, and 5 bases stayed unmatched. CDR3 length: 13 amino acids. The V gene's germline CDR1 is SGHTA and CDR2 FQGNSA. Full variable domain (remainder filled in from reference TRBV7-2 and TRBJ2-1): GAGVSQSPSNKVTEKGKDVELRCDPISGHTALYWYRQSLGQGLEFLIYFQGNSAPDKSGLPSDRFSAERTGGSVSTLTIQRTQQEDSAVYLCASSRDRGYEQFFGPGTRLTVL.

The CDR3 protein is CASVRVAGGSADTQYF. For the CDR3, the DNA is TGTGCCAGCGTACGGGTAGCGGGGGGGAGCGCAGATACGCAGTATTTT. The chain joins TRBV27 to TRBJ2-3; 11 nucleotides align to TRBD2. Losses at the gene ends were 8 bases for V and 4 bases for J; bases not matched to a gene: 11. Germline assignment: CDR1 MNHEY and CDR2 SMNVEV (reference sequence). The CDR3 contains 16 residues.

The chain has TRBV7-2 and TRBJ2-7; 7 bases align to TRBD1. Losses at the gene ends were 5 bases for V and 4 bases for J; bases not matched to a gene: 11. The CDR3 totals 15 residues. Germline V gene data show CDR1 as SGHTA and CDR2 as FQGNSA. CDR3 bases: TGTGCCAGCAGCCCTCAAGGGGGACAGATTTACGAGCAGTACTTC. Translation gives CASSPQGGQIYEQYF. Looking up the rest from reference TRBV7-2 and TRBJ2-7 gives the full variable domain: GAGVSQSPSNKVTEKGKDVELRCDPISGHTALYWYRQSLGQGLEFLIYFQGNSAPDKSGLPSDRFSAERTGGSVSTLTIQRTQQEDSAVYLCASSPQGGQIYEQYFGPGTRLTVT.

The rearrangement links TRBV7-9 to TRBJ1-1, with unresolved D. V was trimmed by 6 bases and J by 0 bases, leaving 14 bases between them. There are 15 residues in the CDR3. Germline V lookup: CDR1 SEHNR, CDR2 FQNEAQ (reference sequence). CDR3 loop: CASRPTYLMNTEAFF. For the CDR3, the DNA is TGTGCCAGCAGACCTACCTATCTTATGAACACTGAAGCTTTCTTT.

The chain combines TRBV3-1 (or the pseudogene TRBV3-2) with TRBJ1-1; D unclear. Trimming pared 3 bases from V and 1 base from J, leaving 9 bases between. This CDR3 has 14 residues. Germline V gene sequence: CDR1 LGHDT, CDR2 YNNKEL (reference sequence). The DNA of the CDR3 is TGTGCCAGCAGCCACAGTTCAACGAACACTGAAGCTTTCTTT. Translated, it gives CASSHSSTNTEAFF.

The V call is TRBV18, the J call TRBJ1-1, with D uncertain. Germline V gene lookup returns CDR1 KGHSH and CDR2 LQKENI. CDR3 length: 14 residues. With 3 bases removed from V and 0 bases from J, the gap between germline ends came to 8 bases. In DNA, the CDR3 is TGTGCCAGCTCACCGTCCATCATGAACACTGAAGCTTTCTTT. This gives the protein CASSPSIMNTEAFF.

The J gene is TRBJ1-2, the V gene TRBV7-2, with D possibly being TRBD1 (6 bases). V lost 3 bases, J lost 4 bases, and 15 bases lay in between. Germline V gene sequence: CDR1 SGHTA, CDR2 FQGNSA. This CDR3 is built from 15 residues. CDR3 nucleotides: TGTGCCAGCAGCTTTGGACAGACTACACGCTATGGCTACACCTTC. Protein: CASSFGQTTRYGYTF.